These T cell receptor beta chains were read from a single sample in a study of T cell responses to AZD1222 COVID-19 vaccine. Repertoires were generated with immunoSEQ multiplex PCR, while TCRdb's copy carries only in-frame clones and drops some. The table has approximately 84,000 clones, 89% seen once. Sequenced here: peripheral blood, sampled on day 0 of AZD1222 vaccination. These receptors came from an adult in good health. Both conserved end residues are part of each CDR3. Each record gives: V gene, clone size, J gene, CDR3 protein. Clone size is given for some rows only: seen once, a few or many times, or a class if the clone is expanded.

V gene: TRBV20-1
clone size: once
J gene: TRBJ2-2
CDR3 protein: CSASGFPTSGGTNTGELFF

V gene: TRBV11-2
clone size: -
J gene: TRBJ2-5
CDR3 protein: CASSFNGQQETQYF

V gene: TRBV30
clone size: -
J gene: TRBJ2-1
CDR3 protein: CAWAPGGPQQFF

V gene: TRBV11-2
clone size: -
J gene: TRBJ2-7
CDR3 protein: CASSLTGGRYEQYF

V gene: TRBV5-1
clone size: -
J gene: TRBJ2-7
CDR3 protein: CASSIYDPVGYEQYF

V gene: TRBV24-1
clone size: -
J gene: TRBJ2-2
CDR3 protein: CATPREALGGEAPGELFF

V gene: TRBV6-5
clone size: -
J gene: TRBJ1-5
CDR3 protein: CASSGTNQPQHF

V gene: TRBV12-2
clone size: once
J gene: TRBJ1-2
CDR3 protein: CASRSTRVYGYTF

V gene: TRBV4-2
clone size: -
J gene: TRBJ2-7
CDR3 protein: CASSQGLAGGSYEQYF

V gene: TRBV28
clone size: -
J gene: TRBJ2-7
CDR3 protein: CASSLWQGDYEQYF

V gene: TRBV7-6
clone size: -
J gene: TRBJ1-1
CDR3 protein: CASSLTQGSNTEAFF

V gene: TRBV23-1
clone size: -
J gene: TRBJ2-4
CDR3 protein: CASSQWGEEGKNIQYF

V gene: TRBV6-5
clone size: -
J gene: TRBJ1-1
CDR3 protein: CASSLFRTGSKAFF

V gene: TRBV19
clone size: -
J gene: TRBJ1-6
CDR3 protein: CASSMKAVNSPLHF

V gene: TRBV18
clone size: -
J gene: TRBJ1-2
CDR3 protein: CASSPAPTGGVYGYTF

V gene: TRBV3-1/TRBV3-2
clone size: -
J gene: TRBJ1-6
CDR3 protein: CASSQLTEGSPLHF

V gene: TRBV9
clone size: -
J gene: TRBJ2-1
CDR3 protein: CASSARISYNEQFF

V gene: TRBV7-3
clone size: -
J gene: TRBJ2-5
CDR3 protein: CASSFGGGETQYF

V gene: TRBV29-1
clone size: -
J gene: TRBJ1-2
CDR3 protein: CSGLSPYGYTF

V gene: TRBV27
clone size: -
J gene: TRBJ1-6
CDR3 protein: CASSRASSYNSPLHF

V gene: TRBV27
clone size: once
J gene: TRBJ2-1
CDR3 protein: CASSLSRRGGQFF

V gene: TRBV6-2/TRBV6-3
clone size: once
J gene: TRBJ1-6
CDR3 protein: CASSYRSLIQGSNSPLHF

V gene: TRBV11-2
clone size: -
J gene: TRBJ2-2
CDR3 protein: CASSLGKKNTGELFF

V gene: TRBV19
clone size: -
J gene: TRBJ2-1
CDR3 protein: CASSIRKGYNEQFF

V gene: TRBV19
clone size: -
J gene: TRBJ2-1
CDR3 protein: CASTEGGNPNEQFF

V gene: TRBV2
clone size: -
J gene: TRBJ1-4
CDR3 protein: CASSDRAASNEKLFF

V gene: TRBV25-1
clone size: -
J gene: TRBJ1-1
CDR3 protein: CASSPTGIDTEAFF

V gene: TRBV7-9
clone size: -
J gene: TRBJ2-7
CDR3 protein: CASSGGLAGGQRSSYEQYF

V gene: TRBV27
clone size: -
J gene: TRBJ1-1
CDR3 protein: CASSLSVMMNTEAFF

V gene: TRBV11-3
clone size: -
J gene: TRBJ2-1
CDR3 protein: CASSLGPFPYNEQFF

V gene: TRBV19
clone size: -
J gene: TRBJ1-5
CDR3 protein: CASSFFDRGHQPQHF

V gene: TRBV6-2/TRBV6-3
clone size: -
J gene: TRBJ2-3
CDR3 protein: CASSSGFARDTQYF

V gene: TRBV7-8
clone size: -
J gene: TRBJ2-2
CDR3 protein: CASSLGAQGNTGELFF

V gene: TRBV30
clone size: -
J gene: TRBJ1-4
CDR3 protein: CAWSLTYFQAYEKLFF

V gene: TRBV7-9
clone size: -
J gene: TRBJ1-6
CDR3 protein: CASSPKRGGSPLHF

V gene: TRBV30
clone size: -
J gene: TRBJ1-2
CDR3 protein: CARQGAQWYGYTF

V gene: TRBV5-6
clone size: -
J gene: TRBJ1-2
CDR3 protein: CASTPKGAANYGYTF

V gene: TRBV30
clone size: -
J gene: TRBJ1-5
CDR3 protein: CAWSVRWEGGNQPQHF

V gene: TRBV11-2
clone size: -
J gene: TRBJ2-7
CDR3 protein: CASSLERNEQYF

V gene: TRBV9
clone size: -
J gene: TRBJ1-3
CDR3 protein: CASSVGSGNTIYF

V gene: TRBV19
clone size: -
J gene: TRBJ1-6
CDR3 protein: CASSKPGQGNSPLHF

V gene: TRBV27
clone size: -
J gene: TRBJ2-7
CDR3 protein: CASSSGLATSYEQYF

V gene: TRBV2
clone size: -
J gene: TRBJ1-6
CDR3 protein: CASGSGGSSYNSPLHF

V gene: TRBV19
clone size: -
J gene: TRBJ2-1
CDR3 protein: CASSTAPSGNNEQFF

V gene: TRBV7-3
clone size: -
J gene: TRBJ2-1
CDR3 protein: CASSLGDSGTPGQFF

V gene: TRBV6-1
clone size: few
J gene: TRBJ2-4
CDR3 protein: CASSEGAQNIQYF

V gene: TRBV7-6
clone size: -
J gene: TRBJ1-5
CDR3 protein: CASGGELESNQPQHF

V gene: TRBV30
clone size: -
J gene: TRBJ1-5
CDR3 protein: CAYGWPGGNQPQHF

V gene: TRBV27
clone size: -
J gene: TRBJ2-1
CDR3 protein: CASSPSGLGSYNEQFF

V gene: TRBV5-1
clone size: -
J gene: TRBJ1-1
CDR3 protein: CASRGLVRAEAFF

V gene: TRBV5-1
clone size: -
J gene: TRBJ2-7
CDR3 protein: CASNSGGRIGGDYEQYF